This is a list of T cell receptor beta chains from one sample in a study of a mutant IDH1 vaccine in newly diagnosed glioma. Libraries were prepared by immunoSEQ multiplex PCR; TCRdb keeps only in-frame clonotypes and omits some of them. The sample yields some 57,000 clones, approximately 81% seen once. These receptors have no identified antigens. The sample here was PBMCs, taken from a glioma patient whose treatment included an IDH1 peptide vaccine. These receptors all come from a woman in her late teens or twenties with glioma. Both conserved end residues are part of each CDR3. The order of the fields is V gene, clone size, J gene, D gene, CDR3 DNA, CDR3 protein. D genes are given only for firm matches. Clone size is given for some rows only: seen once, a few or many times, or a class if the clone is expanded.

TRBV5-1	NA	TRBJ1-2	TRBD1	TGCGCCAGCAGCCCAAGGGGACAGGGGCTTGGCTACACCTTC	CASSPRGQGLGYTF
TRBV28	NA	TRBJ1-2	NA	TGTGCCAGCAGTTTTAGCAGTCTATATGGCTACACCTTC	CASSFSSLYGYTF
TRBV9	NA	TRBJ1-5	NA	TGTGCCAGCAGCCCCTCGACGGGGGGCAATCAGCCCCAGCATTTT	CASSPSTGGNQPQHF
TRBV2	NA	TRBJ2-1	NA	TGTGCCAGCATAGAGGGGTTAAATGAGCAGTTCTTC	CASIEGLNEQFF
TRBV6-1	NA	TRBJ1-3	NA	TGTGCCAGCAGTGAATGGGGGCAAGGAAACACCATATATTTT	CASSEWGQGNTIYF
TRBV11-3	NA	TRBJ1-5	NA	TGTGCCAGCAGCTTAGAAGGCCGGGGGGCAGGGGCCTCAAGCAATCAGCCCCAGCATTTT	CASSLEGRGAGASSNQPQHF
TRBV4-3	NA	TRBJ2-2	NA	TGCGCCAGCAGCCAATTGGGGGATGTCGGGGAGCTGTTTTTT	CASSQLGDVGELFF
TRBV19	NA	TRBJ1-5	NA	TGTGCCAGTAGTATACCCCCGGAGCAGCCCCAGCATTTT	CASSIPPEQPQHF
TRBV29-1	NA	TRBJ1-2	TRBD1	TGCAGCGTCGCGGACAGGATTAACTATGGCTACACCTTC	CSVADRINYGYTF
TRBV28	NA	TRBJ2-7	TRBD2	TGTGCCAGCAGTTTATTCGGGGGGATACTCGAGCAGTACTTC	CASSLFGGILEQYF
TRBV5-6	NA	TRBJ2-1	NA	TGTGCCAGCAGCTTCGAACTAGTCTCCTACAATGAGCAGTTCTTC	CASSFELVSYNEQFF
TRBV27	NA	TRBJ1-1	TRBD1	TGTGCCAGCAGTTTCCAGAGACAGGGGGCCACTGAAGCTTTCTTT	CASSFQRQGATEAFF
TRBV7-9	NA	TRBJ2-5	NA	TGTGCCAGCAGCCCCCAAGCAGGGTTGGAGACCCAGTACTTC	CASSPQAGLETQYF
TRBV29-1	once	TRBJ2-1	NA	TGCAGCGTTGAAGGTCCAGAGCAGTTCTTC	CSVEGPEQFF
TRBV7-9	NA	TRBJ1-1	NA	TGTGCCAGCAGCGGGGGGGCTGAAGCTTTCTTT	CASSGGAEAFF
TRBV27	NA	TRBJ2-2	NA	TGTGCCAGCAGTCCGGGACTGTCGAACACCGGGGAGCTGTTTTTT	CASSPGLSNTGELFF
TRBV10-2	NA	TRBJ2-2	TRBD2	TGCGGAGGGGGCGGGAGGGCCCTCACCGGGGAGCTGTTTTTT	CGGGGRALTGELFF
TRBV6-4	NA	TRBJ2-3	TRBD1	TGTGCCAGCAGTGAATCGGGACAGGGGGCAGATACGCAGTATTTT	CASSESGQGADTQYF
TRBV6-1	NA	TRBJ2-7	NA	TGTGCCAGCAGTGTGGCAGGGACCTACGAGCAGTACTTC	CASSVAGTYEQYF
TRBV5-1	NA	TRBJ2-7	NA	TGCGCCAGCAGCTTAGGGATCTACTACGAGCAGTACTTC	CASSLGIYYEQYF
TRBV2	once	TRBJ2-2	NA	TGTGCAGTAGGAACGGAAAACACCGGGGAGCTGTTTTTT	CAVGTENTGELFF
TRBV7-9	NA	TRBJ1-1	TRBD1	TGTGCCAGCAGCTGGGGACAGATGAACACTGAAGCTTTCTTT	CASSWGQMNTEAFF